The rows below give T cell receptor beta chains drawn from one sample of a study of Ad26.COV2.S vaccination and SARS-CoV-2 variants. TCRdb keeps only in-frame clones here, not all; method: immunoSEQ multiplex PCR. The profile shows roughly 450,000 clones, 90% of them singletons. Specimen: peripheral blood, collected in a trial of Ad26.COV2.S vaccine versus placebo. These receptor sequences come from a person aged 18-60 years who received the Ad26.COV2.S COVID-19 vaccine or a placebo. CDR3s include the opening cysteine and the closing phenylalanine or tryptophan. Fields, in order: D gene, J gene, clone size, V gene, CDR3 protein, CDR3 DNA. A D gene is named only where the DNA matches it firmly. The size field is filled for only some rows; it gives once, few, many or a size class.

D: NA; J: TRBJ2-5; size: few; V: TRBV7-3; CDR3: CASSLSTDETQYF; DNA: TGTGCCAGCAGTCTATCGACAGACGAGACCCAGTACTTC
D: NA; J: TRBJ2-5; size: NA; V: TRBV21-1; CDR3: CASSNKSGVAQETQYF; DNA: TGTGCCAGCAGCAATAAATCAGGGGTTGCACAAGAGACCCAGTACTTC
D: NA; J: TRBJ1-4; size: NA; V: TRBV21-1; CDR3: CASSGRDVENMRESEKLFF; DNA: TGTGCCAGCAGCGGGCGGGACGTAGAGAATATGAGGGAAAGTGAAAAACTGTTTTTT
D: TRBD1; J: TRBJ1-5; size: NA; V: TRBV28; CDR3: CASSPGTGERKPQHF; DNA: TGTGCCAGCAGTCCCGGGACAGGCGAGAGAAAACCCCAGCATTTT
D: NA; J: TRBJ2-1; size: NA; V: TRBV5-4; CDR3: CASSLSVTNEQFF; DNA: TGTGCCAGCAGCCTGTCCGTTACAAATGAGCAGTTCTTC
D: NA; J: TRBJ2-7; size: NA; V: TRBV4-1; CDR3: CASSQGGAGYEQYF; DNA: TGCGCCAGCAGCCAAGGAGGGGCAGGTTACGAGCAGTACTTC
D: NA; J: TRBJ1-6; size: once; V: TRBV9; CDR3: CASSVAALRSPLHF; DNA: TGTGCCAGCAGCGTAGCGGCTCTTCGTTCACCCCTCCACTTT
D: NA; J: TRBJ2-1; size: NA; V: TRBV19; CDR3: CASSPPGFLALSSYNEQFF; DNA: TGTGCCAGTAGTCCCCCGGGGTTCCTAGCGCTTAGCTCCTACAATGAGCAGTTCTTC
D: TRBD2; J: TRBJ2-2; size: NA; V: TRBV30; CDR3: CAWKASGRGNTGELFF; DNA: TGTGCCTGGAAAGCTAGCGGGAGGGGGAACACCGGGGAGCTGTTTTTT
D: NA; J: TRBJ2-5; size: NA; V: TRBV11-2; CDR3: CASSRGSWETQYF; DNA: TGTGCCAGCAGCCGAGGGAGCTGGGAGACCCAGTACTTC
D: NA; J: TRBJ2-3; size: NA; V: TRBV11-3; CDR3: CASSLGGRTADTQYF; DNA: TGTGCCAGCAGCTTAGGAGGGAGGACCGCAGATACGCAGTATTTT
D: NA; J: TRBJ2-1; size: NA; V: TRBV19; CDR3: CASIATWGFF; DNA: TGTGCCAGTATCGCGACTTGGGGGTTCTTC
D: TRBD1; J: TRBJ1-2; size: NA; V: TRBV7-9; CDR3: CASSPETGAVPNYGYTF; DNA: TGTGCCAGCAGCCCAGAGACAGGGGCCGTCCCTAACTATGGCTACACCTTC
D: TRBD1; J: TRBJ1-5; size: NA; V: TRBV6-1; CDR3: CASSGGVDRGNQPQHF; DNA: TGTGCCAGCAGTGGGGGGGTCGACAGGGGCAATCAGCCCCAGCATTTT
D: NA; J: TRBJ1-1; size: NA; V: TRBV10-3; CDR3: CAISEGGGRGTEAFF; DNA: TGTGCCATCAGTGAGGGCGGGGGTCGAGGCACTGAAGCTTTCTTT
D: NA; J: TRBJ2-1; size: NA; V: TRBV5-1; CDR3: CASSPRTAYNEQFF; DNA: TGCGCCAGCAGCCCACGGACCGCATACAATGAGCAGTTCTTC
D: NA; J: TRBJ2-1; size: NA; V: TRBV24-1; CDR3: CATSDASLNNEQFF; DNA: TGTGCCACCAGTGACGCCAGCCTCAACAATGAGCAGTTCTTC
D: NA; J: TRBJ1-2; size: once; V: TRBV12-1; CDR3: CASSWGQGALGYGYTF; DNA: NA
D: NA; J: TRBJ2-5; size: NA; V: TRBV6-1; CDR3: CASSDPDKKETQYF; DNA: TGTGCCAGCAGTGACCCTGACAAGAAAGAGACCCAGTACTTC
D: TRBD2; J: TRBJ2-7; size: NA; V: TRBV5-1; CDR3: CASRPPLAGGSYEQYF; DNA: TGCGCCAGCAGACCTCCTTTAGCGGGAGGCTCCTACGAGCAGTACTTC
D: NA; J: TRBJ2-7; size: once; V: TRBV27; CDR3: CASSASFSYEQYF; DNA: TGTGCCAGCAGTGCTAGCTTTTCCTACGAGCAGTACTTC
D: TRBD1; J: TRBJ2-1; size: NA; V: TRBV7-8; CDR3: CASSSRPGQGYEQFF; DNA: TGTGCCAGCAGCTCACGACCGGGACAGGGGTATGAGCAGTTCTTC
D: NA; J: TRBJ1-1; size: NA; V: TRBV6-2/TRBV6-3; CDR3: CASSYRGDRWPEAFF; DNA: TGTGCCAGCAGTTACCGCGGAGACAGGTGGCCTGAAGCTTTCTTT
D: NA; J: TRBJ1-2; size: NA; V: TRBV29-1; CDR3: CSVDTGHYGYTF; DNA: TGCAGCGTTGACACAGGGCACTATGGCTACACCTTC
D: NA; J: TRBJ2-1; size: NA; V: TRBV6-5; CDR3: CASRYVNEQFF; DNA: TGTGCCAGCAGATACGTCAATGAGCAGTTCTTC
D: TRBD1; J: TRBJ1-4; size: NA; V: TRBV27; CDR3: CASSAGQAHEKLFF; DNA: TGTGCCAGCAGTGCCGGACAGGCACATGAAAAACTGTTTTTT
D: NA; J: TRBJ1-3; size: NA; V: TRBV7-9; CDR3: CASSLVGGPGNTIYF; DNA: TGTGCCAGCAGCTTAGTGGGGGGACCTGGAAACACCATATATTTT
D: NA; J: TRBJ2-7; size: NA; V: TRBV7-8; CDR3: CASSLSNPPTAYEQYF; DNA: TGTGCCAGCAGCTTATCTAATCCCCCGACAGCCTACGAGCAGTACTTC
D: NA; J: TRBJ2-5; size: NA; V: TRBV6-2/TRBV6-3; CDR3: CASSYPVWDPQSQYF; DNA: TGTGCCAGCAGTTACCCGGTATGGGACCCCCAGTCCCAGTACTTC
D: NA; J: TRBJ2-7; size: NA; V: TRBV7-9; CDR3: CASSSGSAEQYF; DNA: TGTGCCAGCAGCTCTGGATCAGCCGAGCAGTACTTC
D: NA; J: TRBJ2-7; size: NA; V: TRBV28; CDR3: CASVTGTATYEQYF; DNA: TGTGCCAGCGTTACAGGGACTGCTACCTACGAGCAGTACTTC
D: NA; J: TRBJ2-1; size: NA; V: TRBV11-2; CDR3: CASSLDPGSYNEQFF; DNA: TGTGCCAGCAGCTTAGATCCGGGCTCCTACAATGAGCAGTTCTTC
D: TRBD2; J: TRBJ2-3; size: NA; V: TRBV28; CDR3: CASSLSGGTDTQYF; DNA: TGTGCCAGCAGTTTAAGCGGGGGCACAGATACGCAGTATTTT
D: NA; J: TRBJ2-3; size: NA; V: TRBV2; CDR3: CASSQQVSTTDTQYF; DNA: TGTGCCAGCAGTCAACAGGTTTCCACCACAGATACGCAGTATTTT
D: NA; J: TRBJ1-2; size: NA; V: TRBV30; CDR3: CAWSSNYGYTF; DNA: TGTGCCTGGAGTTCTAACTATGGCTACACCTTC
D: NA; J: TRBJ2-6; size: once; V: TRBV4-3; CDR3: CASSQDGVAGANVLTF; DNA: TGCGCCAGCAGCCAAGACGGGGTAGCTGGGGCCAACGTCCTGACTTTC
D: NA; J: TRBJ2-1; size: NA; V: TRBV20-1; CDR3: CSATRAHEQFF; DNA: TGCAGTGCTACCCGGGCGCATGAGCAGTTCTTC
D: TRBD1; J: TRBJ1-2; size: NA; V: TRBV6-5; CDR3: CASTRDRLDGYTF; DNA: TGTGCCAGCACCCGGGACAGACTAGATGGCTACACCTTC
D: NA; J: TRBJ2-2; size: NA; V: TRBV28; CDR3: CASSLAATNTGELFF; DNA: TGTGCCAGCAGTTTGGCGGCGACGAACACCGGGGAGCTGTTTTTT
D: NA; J: TRBJ1-5; size: NA; V: TRBV14; CDR3: CARAGGRVCNQPQHF; DNA: TGTGCCAGAGCGGGGGGGAGGGTTTGCAATCAGCCCCAGCATTTT
D: NA; J: TRBJ2-7; size: NA; V: TRBV19; CDR3: CASSIGAQVYEQYF; DNA: TGTGCCAGTAGTATCGGGGCACAGGTCTACGAGCAGTACTTC
D: TRBD1; J: TRBJ1-3; size: NA; V: TRBV3-1/TRBV3-2; CDR3: CASSQEDRVGNTIYF; DNA: TGTGCCAGCAGCCAAGAAGACAGGGTTGGAAACACCATATATTTT
D: NA; J: TRBJ2-7; size: NA; V: TRBV5-1; CDR3: CASSLGGRGGYEQYF; DNA: TGCGCCAGCAGCTTGGGGGGACGGGGAGGATACGAGCAGTACTTC
D: TRBD2; J: TRBJ2-2; size: NA; V: TRBV3-1/TRBV3-2; CDR3: CASSGRQAGGTGELFF; DNA: TGTGCCAGCAGCGGCCGGCAAGCGGGAGGGACCGGGGAGCTGTTTTTT
D: NA; J: TRBJ1-1; size: NA; V: TRBV15; CDR3: CATSRDYGEAFF; DNA: TGTGCCACCAGCAGAGATTACGGTGAAGCTTTCTTT
D: NA; J: TRBJ2-7; size: NA; V: TRBV14; CDR3: CASSQDPSSDEQYF; DNA: TGTGCCAGCAGCCAAGATCCGTCCTCAGACGAGCAGTACTTC
D: NA; J: TRBJ1-5; size: once; V: TRBV7-6; CDR3: CASSLDRNQPQHF; DNA: TGTGCCAGCAGCTTAGATAGGAATCAGCCCCAGCATTTT
D: TRBD1; J: TRBJ2-5; size: once; V: TRBV5-6; CDR3: CASSLTGKRTGTTTQYF; DNA: TGTGCCAGCAGCTTGACGGGGAAGAGGACAGGGACAACGACCCAGTACTTC
D: NA; J: TRBJ1-1; size: NA; V: TRBV13; CDR3: CASSYGAPNFSFF; DNA: TGTGCCAGCAGCTACGGGGCTCCTAATTTCTCTTTCTTT
D: TRBD1; J: TRBJ2-7; size: NA; V: TRBV5-4; CDR3: CASSLGDRGLEQYF; DNA: TGTGCCAGCAGCTTGGGGGACAGGGGGCTTGAGCAGTACTTC
D: TRBD2; J: TRBJ2-4; size: NA; V: TRBV30; CDR3: CAWSPRRLAGDQNIQYF; DNA: TGTGCCTGGAGTCCCCGCCGACTAGCGGGAGACCAAAACATTCAGTACTTC
D: TRBD1; J: TRBJ1-1; size: NA; V: TRBV5-5; CDR3: CASRSGQGRGNTEAFF; DNA: TGTGCCAGCAGATCGGGACAGGGTAGGGGGAACACTGAAGCTTTCTTT
D: NA; J: TRBJ1-1; size: NA; V: TRBV27; CDR3: CASSYRASNTEAFF; DNA: TGTGCCAGCAGCTACAGGGCCTCGAACACTGAAGCTTTCTTT
D: TRBD2; J: TRBJ2-7; size: NA; V: TRBV5-5; CDR3: CASTDSGSSYEQYF; DNA: TGTGCCAGCACGGATAGCGGGAGCTCCTACGAGCAGTACTTC
D: NA; J: TRBJ2-3; size: NA; V: TRBV18; CDR3: CASTGLADKLTDTQYF; DNA: TGTGCCAGCACGGGGTTAGCGGACAAACTCACAGATACGCAGTATTTT
D: TRBD2; J: TRBJ2-1; size: NA; V: TRBV5-1; CDR3: CASSLPSGRHNEQFF; DNA: TGCGCCAGCAGCTTACCTAGCGGGAGGCACAATGAGCAGTTCTTC
D: NA; J: TRBJ2-5; size: NA; V: TRBV5-1; CDR3: CASSSNAGTRETQYF; DNA: TGCGCCAGCAGCTCCAATGCCGGGACAAGAGAGACCCAGTACTTC
D: NA; J: TRBJ1-3; size: few; V: TRBV18; CDR3: CASSSETVSSGNTIYF; DNA: TGTGCCAGCTCATCGGAGACAGTTTCCTCTGGAAACACCATATATTTT
D: NA; J: TRBJ2-1; size: NA; V: TRBV3-1/TRBV3-2; CDR3: CASSLTTRGEGFF; DNA: TGTGCCAGCAGCCTCACGACTAGGGGGGAGGGGTTCTTC
D: NA; J: TRBJ2-5; size: NA; V: TRBV7-2; CDR3: CASSVQGLETQYF; DNA: TGTGCCAGCAGCGTCCAAGGTCTGGAGACCCAGTACTTC